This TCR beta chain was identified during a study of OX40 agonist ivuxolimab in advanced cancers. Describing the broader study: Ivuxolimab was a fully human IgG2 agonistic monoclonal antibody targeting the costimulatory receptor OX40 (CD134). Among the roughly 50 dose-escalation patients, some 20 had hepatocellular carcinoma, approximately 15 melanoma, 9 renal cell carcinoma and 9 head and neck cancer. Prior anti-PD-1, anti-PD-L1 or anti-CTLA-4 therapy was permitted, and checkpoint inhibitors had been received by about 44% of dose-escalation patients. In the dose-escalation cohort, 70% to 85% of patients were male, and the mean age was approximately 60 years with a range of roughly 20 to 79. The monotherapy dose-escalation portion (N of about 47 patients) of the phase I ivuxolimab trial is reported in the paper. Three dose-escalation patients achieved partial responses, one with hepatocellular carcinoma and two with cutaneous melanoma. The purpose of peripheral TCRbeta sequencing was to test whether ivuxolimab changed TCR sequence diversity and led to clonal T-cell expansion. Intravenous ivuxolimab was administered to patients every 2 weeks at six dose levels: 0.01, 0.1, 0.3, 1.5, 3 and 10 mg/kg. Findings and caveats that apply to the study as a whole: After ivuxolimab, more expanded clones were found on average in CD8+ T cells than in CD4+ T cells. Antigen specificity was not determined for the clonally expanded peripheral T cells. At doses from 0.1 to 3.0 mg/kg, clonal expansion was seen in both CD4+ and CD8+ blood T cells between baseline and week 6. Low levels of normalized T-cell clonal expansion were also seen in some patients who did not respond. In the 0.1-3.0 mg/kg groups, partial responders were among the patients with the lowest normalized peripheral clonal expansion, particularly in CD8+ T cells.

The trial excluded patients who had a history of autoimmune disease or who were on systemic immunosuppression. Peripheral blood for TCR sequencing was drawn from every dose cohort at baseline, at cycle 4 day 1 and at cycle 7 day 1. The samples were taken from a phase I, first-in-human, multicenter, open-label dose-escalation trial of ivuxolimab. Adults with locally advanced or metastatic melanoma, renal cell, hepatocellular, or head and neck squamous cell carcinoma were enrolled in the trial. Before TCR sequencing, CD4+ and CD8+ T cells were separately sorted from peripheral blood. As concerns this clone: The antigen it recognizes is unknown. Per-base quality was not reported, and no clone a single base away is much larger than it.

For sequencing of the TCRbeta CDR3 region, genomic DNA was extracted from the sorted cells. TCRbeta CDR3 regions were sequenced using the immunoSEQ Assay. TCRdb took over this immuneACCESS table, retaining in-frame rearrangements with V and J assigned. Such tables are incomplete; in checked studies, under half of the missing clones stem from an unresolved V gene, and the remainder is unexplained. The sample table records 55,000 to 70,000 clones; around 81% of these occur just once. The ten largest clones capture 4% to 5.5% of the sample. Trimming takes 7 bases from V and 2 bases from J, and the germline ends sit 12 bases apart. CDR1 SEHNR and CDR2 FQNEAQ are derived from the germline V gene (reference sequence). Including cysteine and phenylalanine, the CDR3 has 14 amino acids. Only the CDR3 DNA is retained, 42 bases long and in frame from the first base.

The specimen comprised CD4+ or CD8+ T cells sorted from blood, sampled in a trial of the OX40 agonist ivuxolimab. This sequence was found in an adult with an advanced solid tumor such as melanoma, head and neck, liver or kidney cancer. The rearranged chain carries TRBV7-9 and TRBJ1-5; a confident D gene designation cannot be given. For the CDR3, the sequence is CASTLGSGNQPQHF. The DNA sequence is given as TGTGCCAGCACTCTCGGATCCGGCAATCAGCCCCAGCATTTT.